The T cell receptor (beta chain) described here comes from a study of PD-L1 blockade in urothelial cancer. Study background: Analysis of blood occurred 3 weeks (second dose) and 6 weeks after treatment start.

Spiking of synthetic TCR analog templates was performed in each PCR. Assay used: immunoSEQ multiplex PCR; TCRdb lists only in-frame clones, some missing. This table has fewer than 55,000 clones, approximately 82% appearing once. This CDR3 region has 16 residues. Trimming removed 2 bases from V and 4 bases from J, with 17 bases in between. Germline CDR1 MNHEY, CDR2 SMNVEV (reference sequence). This sequence joins TRBV27 and TRBJ1-1; TRBD1 is a possible D gene (6 bases). The TCR was taken from a man in his sixties or seventies with urothelial cancer. The sequences come from PBMCs, collected around atezolizumab (anti-PD-L1) treatment. CDR3 nucleotides: TGTGCCAGCAGTTTAGGGCGGGGGGGCTGGGTCACTGAAGCTTTCTTT. This sequence encodes CASSLGRGGWVTEAFF.